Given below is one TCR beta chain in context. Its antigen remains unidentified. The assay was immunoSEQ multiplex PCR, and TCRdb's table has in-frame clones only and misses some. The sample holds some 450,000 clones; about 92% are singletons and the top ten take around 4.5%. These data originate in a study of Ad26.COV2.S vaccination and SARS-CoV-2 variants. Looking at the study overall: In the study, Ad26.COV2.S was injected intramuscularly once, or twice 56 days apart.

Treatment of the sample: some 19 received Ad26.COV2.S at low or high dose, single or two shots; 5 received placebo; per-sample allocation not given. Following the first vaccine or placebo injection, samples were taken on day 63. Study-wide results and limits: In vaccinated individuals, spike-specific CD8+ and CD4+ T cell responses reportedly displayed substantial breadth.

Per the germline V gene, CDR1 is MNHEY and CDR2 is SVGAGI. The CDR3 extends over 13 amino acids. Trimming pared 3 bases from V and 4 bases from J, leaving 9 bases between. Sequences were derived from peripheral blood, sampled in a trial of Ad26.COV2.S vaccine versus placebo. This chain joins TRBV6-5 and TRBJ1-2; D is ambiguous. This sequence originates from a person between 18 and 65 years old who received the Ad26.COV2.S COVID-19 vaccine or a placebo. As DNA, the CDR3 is TGTGCCAGCAGTTATGGGTTTGCCTATGGCTACACCTTC. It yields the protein CASSYGFAYGYTF.